A single sample gave rise to the 9 T cell receptor beta chains below, sequenced in a study of cytomegalovirus exposure and HLA in healthy donors. Data came from immunoSEQ multiplex PCR; TCRdb stores just in-frame clones and leaves some out. Of over 50,000 clones listed, less than 96% are singletons. Source material: PBMCs. The receptors originated from a woman under 30 in good health and CMV-seronegative.

The CDR3 region has the DNA TGTGCCAGCAGCTTAGCGGGGGGTCCAAGCACAGATACGCAGTATTTT. Translated, it gives CASSLAGGPSTDTQYF. The chain joins TRBV28 to TRBJ2-3, with 10 bases identical to TRBD2. V shed 6 bases and J 0 bases; nucleotides not matched to a gene: 6. The germline gives CDR1 MDHEN, CDR2 SYDVKM. The CDR3 extends over 16 amino acids.

The chain uses TRBV5-4 and TRBJ2-7, with 9 bases that match TRBD2. Germline lookup yields CDR1 SGHNT and CDR2 YYREEE (reference sequence). The CDR3 has 15 amino acids. V lost 1 base and J lost 2; bases outside the gene matches: 4. The CDR3 region has the DNA TGTGCCAGCAGCTTGCCTAGCGGGACTACCTACGAGCAGTACTTC. Protein: CASSLPSGTTYEQYF.

The count of this clone is one. The chain employs TRBV7-2 and TRBJ2-4; possibly TRBD2 for D (7 bases). V lost 5 bases and J 0 bases, leaving 17 bases between the germline ends. CDR3 length: 17 amino acids. The germline CDR1 and CDR2 sequences are SGHTA and FQGNSA. CDR3 protein: CASSPWAGAGAKNIQYF. CDR3 DNA sequence: TGTGCCAGCAGCCCATGGGCGGGGGCGGGAGCCAAAAACATTCAGTACTTC.

This sequence joins TRBV13 and TRBJ2-7; D not resolved. The germline V gene encodes CDR1 PRHDT and CDR2 FYEKMQ (reference sequence). V lost 5 bases, J lost 7 bases, and 9 bases lay in between. The CDR3 length is 11 residues. For the CDR3, the DNA is TGTGCCAGCAGCCTGCCCGGGGAGCAGTACTTC. This gives the protein CASSLPGEQYF.

This chain links TRBV29-1 with TRBJ2-7; D perhaps matches TRBD2 (7 bases). Trimming took off 4 bases at V and 4 bases at J, with 14 bases between the two ends. In germline, CDR1 is SQVTM, CDR2 ANQGSEA. The CDR3 has 13 amino acids. CDR3 region: CSVGGGLGYEQYF. CDR3 bases: TGCAGCGTTGGGGGGGGGCTTGGGTACGAGCAGTACTTC.

The chain carries TRBV2 and TRBJ2-2, with 7 bases identical to TRBD1. The junction had 6 bases not matched to a gene; V was cut back by 5 bases and J by 6 bases. The CDR3 contains 14 residues. Per the germline V gene, CDR1 is SNHLY and CDR2 is FYNNEI. The CDR3 reads CASSQDRVSGELFF. For the CDR3, the DNA is TGTGCCAGCAGTCAAGACAGGGTGTCCGGGGAGCTGTTTTTT.

This clone was counted once. The chain uses TRBV7-3 and TRBJ2-2; D may be TRBD2 (7 bases). Germline CDR1 is SGHTA and CDR2 is FQGTGA. V was trimmed by 0 bases and J by 6 bases, leaving 11 bases between them. The CDR3 has 15 residues. The CDR3 bases are TGTGCCAGCAGCTTAACGGGGGGGCGGTCCGGGGAGCTGTTTTTT. Amino acid sequence: CASSLTGGRSGELFF.

This chain links TRBV10-3 with TRBJ2-3; 8 bases line up with TRBD2. Losses at the gene ends were 8 bases for V and 4 bases for J; bases not matched to a gene: 11. The CDR3 has 15 amino acids. CDR1 and CDR2 (germline): ENHRY, SYGVKD. This chain's CDR3 is CAIGGWREEADTQYF. The CDR3 nucleotides are TGTGCCATCGGCGGTTGGCGGGAGGAGGCAGATACGCAGTATTTT.

The chain couples TRBV30 to TRBJ1-5; D is ambiguous. From germline, CDR1 is GTSNPN and CDR2 SVGIG (reference sequence). Trimming stripped 4 bases from V and 4 bases from J, with 11 bases between. This CDR3 is 13 amino acids long. This CDR3 is CAWNQTPNQPQHF. The CDR3, as DNA: TGTGCCTGGAACCAGACACCGAATCAGCCCCAGCATTTT.